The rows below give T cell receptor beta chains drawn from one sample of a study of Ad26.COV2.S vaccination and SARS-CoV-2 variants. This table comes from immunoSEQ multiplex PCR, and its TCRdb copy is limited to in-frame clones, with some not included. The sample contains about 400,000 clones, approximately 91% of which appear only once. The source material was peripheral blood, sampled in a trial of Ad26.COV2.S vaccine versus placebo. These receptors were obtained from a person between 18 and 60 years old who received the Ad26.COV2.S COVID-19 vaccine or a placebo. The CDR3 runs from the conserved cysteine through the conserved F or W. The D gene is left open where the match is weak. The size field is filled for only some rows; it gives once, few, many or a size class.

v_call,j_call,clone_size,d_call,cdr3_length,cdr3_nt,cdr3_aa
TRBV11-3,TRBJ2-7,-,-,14,TGTGCCAGCAGCGACGGGTCGAGCTCCTACGAGCAGTACTTC,CASSDGSSSYEQYF
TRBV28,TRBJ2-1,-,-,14,TGTGCCAGCAGTTCACCTCTTGTAGGGGGTGAGCAGTTCTTC,CASSSPLVGGEQFF
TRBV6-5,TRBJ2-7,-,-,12,TGTGCCAGCAGTCGCTCTGGGTACGAGCAGTACTTC,CASSRSGYEQYF
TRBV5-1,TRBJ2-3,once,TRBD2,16,TGCGCCAGCAGCTTGGGTCTCGCGGGAGGGCCCGATACGCAGTATTTT,CASSLGLAGGPDTQYF
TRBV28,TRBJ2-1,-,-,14,TGTGCCAGCAGATCGGGACAAGTACACAATGAGCAGTTCTTC,CASRSGQVHNEQFF
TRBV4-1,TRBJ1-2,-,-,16,TGCGCCAGCAGCCCAGATCCGGCGACAGCTTTTGGCGGCTACACCTTC,CASSPDPATAFGGYTF
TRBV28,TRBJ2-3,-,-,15,TGTGCCAGCTCTTACCATCCCGGAAGCACAGATACGCAGTATTTT,CASSYHPGSTDTQYF
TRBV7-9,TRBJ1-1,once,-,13,TGTGCCAGCAGCCCAACGACAGGAGTTGAAGCTTTCTTT,CASSPTTGVEAFF
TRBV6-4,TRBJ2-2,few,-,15,TGTGCCAGCAGTGACTCTAGCGGGAACACCGGGGAGCTGTTTTTT,CASSDSSGNTGELFF
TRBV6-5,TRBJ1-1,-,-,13,TGTGCCAGCAGTTTGACAGCGAACACTGAAGCTTTCTTT,CASSLTANTEAFF
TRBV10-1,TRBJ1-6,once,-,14,TGCGCCAGCAGCCCCGGCCGTTATAATTCACCCCTCCACTTT,CASSPGRYNSPLHF
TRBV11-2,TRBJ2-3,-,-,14,TGTGCCAGCAGCCTAGAGGGGGGAACGGATACGCAGTATTTT,CASSLEGGTDTQYF
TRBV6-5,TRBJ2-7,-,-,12,TGTGCCAGCAGCCGGCCTAGCACAGAGCAGTACTTC,CASSRPSTEQYF
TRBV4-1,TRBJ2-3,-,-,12,TGCGCCAGCAGCCTCCCGGGGGATACGCAGTATTTT,CASSLPGDTQYF
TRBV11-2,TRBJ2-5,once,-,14,TGTGCCAGCAGCCCCATGGCGGGGAGGGAGACCCAGTACTTC,CASSPMAGRETQYF
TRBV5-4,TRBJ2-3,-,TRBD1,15,TGTGCCAGCAGCTTGAAGGGGGCTGGCCCAGATACGCAGTATTTT,CASSLKGAGPDTQYF
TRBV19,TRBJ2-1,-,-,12,TGTGCCAGTAGTAAATATCCCCATGAGCAGTTCTTC,CASSKYPHEQFF
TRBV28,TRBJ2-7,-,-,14,TGTGCCAGCAGAACCCCGGGATCACTCTACGAGCAGTACTTC,CASRTPGSLYEQYF
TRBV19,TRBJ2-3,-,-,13,TGTGCCAGTAAGGACAGAGTGGCAGATACGCAGTATTTT,CASKDRVADTQYF
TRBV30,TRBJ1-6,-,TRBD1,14,TGTGCCATCGGCGGGCCAGGGGGTAATTCACCCCTCCACTTT,CAIGGPGGNSPLHF
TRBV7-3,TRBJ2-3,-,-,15,TGTGCCAGCAGCGTAGGGGGAAGGATCACAGATACGCAGTATTTT,CASSVGGRITDTQYF
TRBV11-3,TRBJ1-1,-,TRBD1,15,TGTGCCAGCAGCCTCCGGGACAGGGATTCCACTGAAGCTTTCTTT,CASSLRDRDSTEAFF
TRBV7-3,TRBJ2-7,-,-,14,TGTGCCAGCGACGCGGCGGCTAAACCCTACGAGCAGTACTTC,CASDAAAKPYEQYF
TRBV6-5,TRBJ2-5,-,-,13,TGTGCCAACCGCGGGGAGACCACAAAGACCCAGTACTTC,CANRGETTKTQYF
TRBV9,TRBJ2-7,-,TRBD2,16,TGTGCCAGCAGCGTGGAACTAGCGGGAGGTCCCTACGAGCAGTACTTC,CASSVELAGGPYEQYF
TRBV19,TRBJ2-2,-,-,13,TGTGCCAGTAGTGCTAGCCTTACCGGGGAGCTGTTTTTT,CASSASLTGELFF
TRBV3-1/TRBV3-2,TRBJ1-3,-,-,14,TGTGCCAGCAGCCGTAGGAGCTCTGGAAACACCATATATTTT,CASSRRSSGNTIYF
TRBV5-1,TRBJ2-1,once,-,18,TGCGCCAGCAGCTTGGCCGCGGGGGCGAAGAAGGTTTACAATGAGCAGTTCTTC,CASSLAAGAKKVYNEQFF
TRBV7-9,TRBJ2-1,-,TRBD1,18,TGTGCCAGCAGACCACAAGACAGGGGACGGTGGCTCGGTAATGAGCAGTTCTTC,CASRPQDRGRWLGNEQFF
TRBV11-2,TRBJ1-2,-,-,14,TGTGCCAGCAGCTTAGGAAGGGACCACTATGGCTACACCTTC,CASSLGRDHYGYTF
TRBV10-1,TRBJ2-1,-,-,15,TGCGCCAGCAGTGAGTCGGGTGACAACAACAATGAGCAGTTCTTC,CASSESGDNNNEQFF
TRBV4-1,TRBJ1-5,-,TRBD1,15,TGCGCCAGCAGCCAAGCTGGACAGGGGTATCAGCCCCAGCATTTT,CASSQAGQGYQPQHF
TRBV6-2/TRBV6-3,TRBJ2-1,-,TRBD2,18,TGTGCCAGCAGCCGAGGGACTAGCGGGGCCCTAAGGGGAAATGAGCAGTTCTTC,CASSRGTSGALRGNEQFF
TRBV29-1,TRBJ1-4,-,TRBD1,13,TGCAGCGGTGGACAGGGGTTGAATGAAAAACTGTTTTTT,CSGGQGLNEKLFF
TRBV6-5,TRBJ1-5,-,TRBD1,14,TGTGCCAGCAGGGACAGGGCCTCCAATCAGCCCCAGCATTTT,CASRDRASNQPQHF
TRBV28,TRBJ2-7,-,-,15,TGTGCCAGCAGCACCAAGGGGGAAAGAGAGTACGAGCAGTACTTC,CASSTKGEREYEQYF
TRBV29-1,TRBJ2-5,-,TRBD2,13,TGCAGCGTTTGGACTAGCGGTCAAGAGACCCAGTACTTC,CSVWTSGQETQYF
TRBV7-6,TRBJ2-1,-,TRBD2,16,TGTGCCAGCAGCTTAGAATTCGCGGGAGCCTACAATGAGCAGTTCTTC,CASSLEFAGAYNEQFF
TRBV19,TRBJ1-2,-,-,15,TGTGCCAGTAGCCCTAAGGTGAACAGGGATTATGGCTACACCTTC,CASSPKVNRDYGYTF
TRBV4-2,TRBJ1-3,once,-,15,TGTGCCAGCAGCCAAGGGATCCAAGAGCGAAACACCATATATTTT,CASSQGIQERNTIYF
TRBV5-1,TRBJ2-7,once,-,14,TGCGCCAGCAGCTTGGGCGCAGGGGCCTACGAGCAGTACTTC,CASSLGAGAYEQYF
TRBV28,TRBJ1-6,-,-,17,TGTGCCAGCAGTTTATATGGCGGCTCAAGGGATAATTCACCCCTCCACTTT,CASSLYGGSRDNSPLHF
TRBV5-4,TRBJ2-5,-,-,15,TGTGCCAGCAGCCCGCAGTCGGGGCGACAAGAGACCCAGTACTTC,CASSPQSGRQETQYF
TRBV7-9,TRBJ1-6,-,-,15,TGTGCCAGCAGCTCGATTGAGGGGGGGGCTTCACCCCTCCACTTT,CASSSIEGGASPLHF
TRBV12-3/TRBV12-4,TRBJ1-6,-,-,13,TGTGCCAGCAGTTTAGAGCGGACTTCACCCCTCCACTTT,CASSLERTSPLHF
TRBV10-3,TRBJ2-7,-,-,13,TGTGCCATCAGTGAGCTCGGTGCCTACGAGCAGTACTTC,CAISELGAYEQYF
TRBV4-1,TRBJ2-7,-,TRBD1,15,TGCGCCAGCAGCCAAGACGGGACAGCCTTCTACGAGCAGTACTTC,CASSQDGTAFYEQYF
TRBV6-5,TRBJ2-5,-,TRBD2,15,TGTGCCAGGACCACACTAGCGGGAGAGGGAGAGACCCAGTACTTC,CARTTLAGEGETQYF
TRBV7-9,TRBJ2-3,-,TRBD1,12,TGTGCCGGACAGGGGAGCGCAGATACGCAGTATTTT,CAGQGSADTQYF
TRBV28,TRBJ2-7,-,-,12,TGTGCCAGCAGCCGTAACGGGTACGAGCAGTACTTC,CASSRNGYEQYF
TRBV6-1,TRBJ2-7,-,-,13,TGTGCCAGCAGTGAAGCAGCCTACTACGAGCAGTACTTC,CASSEAAYYEQYF
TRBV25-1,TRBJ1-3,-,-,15,TGTGCCAGCAGTGACGTGGGGCCACCGGGAAACACCATATATTTT,CASSDVGPPGNTIYF
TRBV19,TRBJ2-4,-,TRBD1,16,TGTGCCAGTAGTATTGACAGGGTAGGGTCCAAAAACATTCAGTACTTC,CASSIDRVGSKNIQYF
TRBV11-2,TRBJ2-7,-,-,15,TGTGCCAGCAGCTCTCCCCTCGTGTTAGCAGGCGAGCAGTACTTC,CASSSPLVLAGEQYF
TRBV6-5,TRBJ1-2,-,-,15,TGTGCCAGCAGAGCGAGGACGGAGATAGCTTATGGCTACACCTTC,CASRARTEIAYGYTF
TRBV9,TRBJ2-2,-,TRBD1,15,TGTGCCAGCAGCCTTGGGGACAGGGACACCGGGGAGCTGTTTTTT,CASSLGDRDTGELFF
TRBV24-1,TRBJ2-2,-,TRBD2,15,TGTGCCACCGGTTCAGCGGGATCTGGCACCGGGGAGCTGTTTTTT,CATGSAGSGTGELFF
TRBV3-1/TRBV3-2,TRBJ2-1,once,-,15,TGTGCCAGCAGCCAAGATCTAACAAAGCACAATGAGCAGTTCTTC,CASSQDLTKHNEQFF
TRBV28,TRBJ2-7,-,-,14,TGTGCCAGCAGTCTATATTCACTACCCTACGAGCAGTACTTC,CASSLYSLPYEQYF
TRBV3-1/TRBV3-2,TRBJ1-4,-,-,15,TGTGCCAGCAGTGCCGGCGGGACACTCAATGAAAAACTGTTTTTT,CASSAGGTLNEKLFF